The T cell receptor (beta chain) described here comes from a study of cytomegalovirus exposure and HLA in healthy donors. Study context: Within an early data release were 65 million to 90 million unique TCRs drawn from HLA-typed donors.

PCR used 60 Vbeta primers and 13 Jbeta primers. TCRdb's copy holds only in-frame clones and misses some; the assay was immunoSEQ multiplex PCR. The profile covers 100,000 to 150,000 clones, with over 75% appearing a single time and approximately 6% taken by the ten largest. Germline loops: CDR1 SGHRS, CDR2 YFSETQ. The CDR3 is 16 residues long. The V end was cut by 3 bases, the J end by 0 bases, with 14 bases between. Study-wide points: A few chains tied to CMV proved CMV antigen-specific in vitro. Among the sequence variants, a highly shared cluster was likely an artifact of sequencing. Another analysis was done later, and it associated roughly 15,000 TCR beta sequences with HLA alleles at 0.05 false discovery rate.

Turning to this clone: Its specificity is not known.

The sequence derives from a woman between 40 and 55 years old in good health and CMV-seropositive. The sequencing input was PBMCs. The chain couples TRBV5-1 to TRBJ2-3; maybe TRBD2 (6 bases). The CDR3 nucleotides read TGCGCCAGCAGCTCCTCGGGGGAGCCTAGCACAGATACGCAGTATTTT. This translates into CASSSSGEPSTDTQYF.